The next 16 T cell receptor beta chains were all read from a single sample in a study of T cell changes during pregnancy in multiple sclerosis. Data came from immunoSEQ multiplex PCR; TCRdb stores just in-frame clones and leaves some out. The data contain almost 55,000 clones, about 88% of them singletons. The sample here was CD8+ T cells from peripheral blood mononuclear cells, taken before pregnancy. All receptors come from a female donor with multiple sclerosis, enrolled in a pregnancy study.

V usage is TRBV5-5 and J usage is TRBJ1-2; D is perhaps TRBD1 (5 bases). Germline V CDR1 and CDR2: SGHKS, YYEKEE (reference sequence). This CDR3 comprises 16 residues. V was cut by 4 bases and J by 0 bases, with 16 bases left in between. The CDR3 DNA reads as TGTGCCAGCAGCACAAGGGACTTACCAACTAACTATGGCTACACCTTC. Protein product: CASSTRDLPTNYGYTF. The complete variable domain, with remaining parts taken from reference TRBV5-5 and TRBJ1-2, reads DAGVTQSPTHLIKTRGQQVTLRCSPISGHKSVSWYQQVLGQGPQFIFQYYEKEERGRGNFPDRFSARQFPNYSSELNVNALLLGDSALYLCASSTRDLPTNYGYTFGSGTRLTVV.

This chain joins TRBV7-9 and TRBJ1-2, with TRBD1 matching 7 bases. Unmatched junction bases numbered 11, after V lost 4 bases and J lost 6 bases. Germline-derived CDR1 and CDR2 are SEHNR and FQNEAQ (reference sequence). CDR3 size: 15 residues. CDR3 coding DNA: TGTGCCAGCAGCTCGACCCCGGGACAGAACAATGGCTACACCTTC. Translation: CASSSTPGQNNGYTF.

The rearrangement joins TRBV2 to TRBJ2-7, with 7 bases lining up with TRBD2. Germline V lookup: CDR1 SNHLY, CDR2 FYNNEI. V shed 6 bases, J shed 6 bases, and the junction held 2 bases outside the gene matches. The CDR3 is made up of 11 amino acids. CDR3 residues: CASRGGPEQYF. CDR3 DNA sequence: TGTGCCAGCAGGGGAGGGCCCGAGCAGTACTTC.

The rearrangement links TRBV4-1 to TRBJ1-1, with a weak D call TRBD1 (5 bases). CDR1 is MGHRA and CDR2 is YSYEKL in the germline V gene. CDR3 length: 13 amino acids. Trimming stripped 4 bases from V and 6 bases from J, with 12 bases between. The CDR3 spells CASSPRQLAEAFF. In DNA form, the CDR3 reads TGCGCCAGCAGCCCTCGACAGTTGGCTGAAGCTTTCTTT.

The chain uses TRBV27 and TRBJ2-1; 7 bases line up with TRBD2. CDR1 and CDR2 (germline): MNHEY, SMNVEV (reference sequence). The V segment lost 5 bases and the J segment 6 bases; nucleotides outside the gene matches: 7. The CDR3 length is 14 residues. The CDR3: CASSRTRSPNEQFF. The CDR3 nucleotides read TGTGCCAGCAGTAGGACTAGATCCCCCAATGAGCAGTTCTTC.

The chain is built from TRBV7-9 and TRBJ2-5; TRBD1 matches at 11 bases. The DNA end lines up better with TRBJ2-7; the J call may be wrong. Germline lookup yields CDR1 SEHNR and CDR2 FQNEAQ (reference sequence). This CDR3 is built from 14 residues. The CDR3 bases are TGTGCCAGCAGCCTAGGACAGGGGGCAGACGAGCAGTACTTC. It codes for CASSLGQGADEQYF.

The chain has TRBV4-2 and TRBJ1-2; maybe TRBD1 (6 bases). V shed 0 bases and J shed 0 bases, with 11 bases lying between them. The CDR3 extends over 16 amino acids. Germline V gene lookup returns CDR1 LGHNA and CDR2 YNFKEQ. CDR3 nucleotides: TGTGCCAGCAGCCAAGACCCTGGACAGACTAACTATGGCTACACCTTC. Residues: CASSQDPGQTNYGYTF.

The rearrangement uses TRBV4-3 and TRBJ1-6; TRBD1 agrees at 7 bases. Germline CDR1 is LGHNA and CDR2 is YSLEER. The trim removed 0 bases at V and 7 bases at J, leaving 3 bases unmatched. The CDR3 consists of 15 residues. The CDR3: CASSQEGTANSPLHF. In DNA, the CDR3 is TGCGCCAGCAGCCAAGAAGGGACAGCCAATTCACCCCTCCACTTT.

V usage is TRBV10-3 and J usage is TRBJ2-3; 10 bases align to TRBD2. CDR1 and CDR2 from the germline V gene are ENHRY and SYGVKD. The trim removed 2 bases at V and 1 base at J, leaving 6 bases unmatched. This CDR3 is built from 17 residues. The CDR3: CAISEKRGGRGTDTQYF. CDR3 bases: TGTGCCATCAGTGAGAAGCGGGGGGGCCGGGGCACAGATACGCAGTATTTT.

The V gene is TRBV4-1, the J gene TRBJ2-3; D gene unclear. Trimming shortened V by 4 bases and J by 5 bases, and 7 bases separated the two germline ends. Germline values: CDR1 MGHRA, CDR2 YSYEKL. This CDR3 spans 12 amino acids. The CDR3 sequence is CASSPNGDTQYF. Written as DNA, the CDR3 is TGCGCCAGCAGCCCCAACGGAGATACGCAGTATTTT.

This clone was seen only a few times. The CDR3 coding sequence is TGCGCCAGCAGCCCCTCCGGCCCGTCAGGGGCAACAGATACGCAGTATTTT. Amino acids: CASSPSGPSGATDTQYF. This rearrangement joins TRBV4-3 to TRBJ2-3; possible D gene TRBD1, 6 bases. Germline V gives CDR1 LGHNA, CDR2 YSLEER. The CDR3 has 17 residues. With 4 bases removed from V and 3 bases from J, the gap between germline ends came to 20 bases.

J is TRBJ1-4 and V is TRBV4-3; D perhaps matches TRBD1 (5 bases). V was cut by 4 bases and J by 3 bases, with 12 bases left in between. The CDR3 runs to 15 residues. CDR1 is LGHNA and CDR2 is YSLEER in the germline V gene. The CDR3 sequence is CASSPRQGSNEKLFF. CDR3 sequence (DNA): TGCGCCAGCAGCCCCCGGCAGGGATCTAATGAAAAACTGTTTTTT.

The chain is built from TRBV7-3 and TRBJ2-3, with 10 nucleotides matching TRBD2. The CDR3 runs to 15 residues. Germline loops: CDR1 SGHTA, CDR2 FQGTGA. Unmatched junction bases numbered 2, after V lost 4 bases and J lost 1 base. This CDR3 is CASSSLAGGTDTQYF. The CDR3 DNA sequence: TGTGCCAGCAGCTCCCTAGCGGGGGGCACAGATACGCAGTATTTT.

This clone came up many times. This chain connects TRBV27 to TRBJ2-2, with D perhaps matching TRBD2 (7 bases). Germline lookup yields CDR1 MNHEY and CDR2 SMNVEV (reference sequence). V lost 7 bases to trimming and J lost 2 bases, with 14 bases between them. This CDR3 is 15 amino acids long. CDR3 sequence reads: CASTLGGPNTGELFF. The CDR3 DNA sequence: TGTGCCAGCACTCTCGGGGGGCCCAACACCGGGGAGCTGTTTTTT.

The V and J genes are TRBV9 and TRBJ2-4; TRBD1 matches at 7 bases. V lost 4 bases, J lost 1 base, and 5 bases stayed unmatched. Germline lookup yields CDR1 SGDLS and CDR2 YYNGEE. This CDR3 spans 15 amino acids. The CDR3 DNA reads as TGTGCCAGCAGCCCTGGGGGACAGGCCAAAAACATTCAGTACTTC. Residues: CASSPGGQAKNIQYF.

This clone was seen a handful of times. The chain is built from TRBV5-6 and TRBJ2-7; D gene unclear. Germline V gene sequence: CDR1 SGHDT, CDR2 YYEEEE. The CDR3 totals 14 residues. V was pared by 4 bases and J by 1 base, with 12 bases between. CDR3 sequence (DNA): TGTGCCAGCAGCCCAATTTCCGGGTCCTACGAGCAGTACTTC. Translating gives CASSPISGSYEQYF.